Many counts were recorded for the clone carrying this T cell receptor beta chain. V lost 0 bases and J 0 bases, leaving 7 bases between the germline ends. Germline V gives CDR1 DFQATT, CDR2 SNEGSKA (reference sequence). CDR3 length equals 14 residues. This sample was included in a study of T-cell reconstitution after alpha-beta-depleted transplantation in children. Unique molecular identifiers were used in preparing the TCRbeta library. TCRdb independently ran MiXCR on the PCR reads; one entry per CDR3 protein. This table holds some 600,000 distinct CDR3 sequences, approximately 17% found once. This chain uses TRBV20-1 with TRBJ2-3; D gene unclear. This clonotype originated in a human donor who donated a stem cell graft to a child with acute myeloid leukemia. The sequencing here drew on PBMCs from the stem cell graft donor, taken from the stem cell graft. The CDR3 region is CSAREQASTDTQYF. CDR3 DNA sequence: TGCAGTGCTAGAGAGCAGGCGAGCACAGATACGCAGTATTTT.